The 32 T cell receptor beta chains presented below share a single source sample, sequenced in a study of blood T cell repertoires in COVID-19. Generated by immunoSEQ multiplex PCR, the TCRdb table keeps only in-frame clones and is missing some. The sample has tens of thousands of clones, about three quarters seen once. The sequencing input was peripheral blood. The receptor source for this set is a woman older than 75 with active or convalescent COVID-19.

This chain links TRBV28 with TRBJ1-6, with 7 bases lining up with TRBD1. This CDR3 is built from 14 residues. Germline V CDR1 and CDR2: MDHEN, SYDVKM. V shed 5 bases and J 10 bases; nucleotides not matched to a gene: 8. CDR3 sequence: CASSTYRGTSPLHF. The CDR3 DNA follows: TGTGCCAGCAGTACGTACAGGGGAACCTCACCCCTCCACTTT.

This clone was seen more than once but under ten times. The chain uses TRBV30 and TRBJ2-3; 8 bases map to TRBD2. With 4 bases clipped from V and 1 base from J, the junction kept 1 base outside the gene matches. The CDR3 is 13 amino acids. The V gene's germline CDR1 is GTSNPN and CDR2 SVGIG (reference sequence). CDR3 residues: CAWNGGGTDTQYF. The CDR3 DNA sequence: TGTGCCTGGAACGGGGGGGGCACAGATACGCAGTATTTT.

The V call is TRBV4-3, the J call TRBJ1-6, with 7 bases matching TRBD1. This CDR3 has 15 amino acids. Germline V CDR1 and CDR2: LGHNA, YSLEER. The trim removed 5 bases at V and 6 bases at J, leaving 7 bases unmatched. The CDR3, as DNA: TGCGCCAGCAGCGACAACAGGGGCACTAATTCACCCCTCCACTTT. Protein: CASSDNRGTNSPLHF.

Only a few counts were recorded for this clone. The rearrangement links TRBV15 to TRBJ1-1; 8 bases line up with TRBD1. From germline, CDR1 is LNHNV and CDR2 YYDKDF (reference sequence). This CDR3 contains 19 residues. The junction had 21 bases not matched to a gene; V was cut back by 2 bases and J by 7 bases. CDR3 loop: CATSRSTGTGLVYGGEAFF. The DNA for the CDR3 is TGTGCCACCAGCAGATCCACCGGGACAGGTCTTGTCTACGGGGGTGAAGCTTTCTTT.

V usage is TRBV5-5 and J usage is TRBJ2-7, with TRBD1 matching 9 bases. V gave up 5 bases and J gave up 3 bases; unmatched junction bases: 18. Germline V gene lookup returns CDR1 SGHKS and CDR2 YYEKEE (reference sequence). The CDR3 loop spans 18 amino acids. CDR3 DNA sequence: TGTGCCAGCAGTTCTCCCCCTGGGACAGGGATTAAGGTCTACGAGCAGTACTTC. Translating it yields CASSSPPGTGIKVYEQYF.

The count of this clone is one. The chain employs TRBV12-3 or TRBV12-4 and TRBJ2-2, with a tentative D call TRBD2 (5 bases). The CDR3 consists of 13 residues. The V and J ends lost 1 base and 7 bases respectively, with 7 bases between them. The DNA of the CDR3 is TGTGCCAGCAGTTTAGGAGGGAACGGGGAGCTGTTTTTT. It encodes CASSLGGNGELFF.

This chain connects TRBV5-1 to TRBJ2-2; 8 nucleotides agree with TRBD1. From germline, CDR1 is SGHRS and CDR2 YFSETQ. V was clipped by 3 bases and J by 6 bases; unmatched bases: 1. This CDR3 region has 13 residues. Here the CDR3 reads CASSSQGAGELFF. Written as DNA, the CDR3 is TGCGCCAGCAGCTCACAGGGGGCCGGGGAGCTGTTTTTT. Based on the CDR3 plus reference TRBV5-1 and TRBJ2-2, the full variable domain is KAGVTQTPRYLIKTRGQQVTLSCSPISGHRSVSWYQQTPGQGLQFLFEYFSETQRNKGNFPGRFSGRQFSNSRSEMNVSTLELGDSALYLCASSSQGAGELFFGEGSRLTVL.

V is TRBV5-5 and J is TRBJ1-4; TRBD1 matches at 9 bases. J was trimmed by 5 bases and V by 3 bases; bases with no gene match: 2. The CDR3 spans 14 residues. CDR1 and CDR2 (germline): SGHKS, YYEKEE (reference sequence). The CDR3 DNA follows: TGTGCCAGCAGCTCAGGGACAGGGAATGAAAAACTGTTTTTT. Amino acid sequence: CASSSGTGNEKLFF.

The CDR3 loop reads CASRTDRQSYEQYF. CDR3 DNA sequence: TGTGCCAGCAGAACTGACAGGCAGTCCTACGAGCAGTACTTC. The rearrangement links TRBV3-1 (or the pseudogene TRBV3-2) to TRBJ2-7; maybe TRBD1 (6 bases). The germline gives CDR1 LGHDT, CDR2 YNNKEL (reference sequence). The CDR3 has 14 amino acids. V dropped 6 bases and J dropped 1 base, with 13 bases sitting between them.

V usage is TRBV9 and J usage is TRBJ2-1, with D possibly matching TRBD2 (5 bases). CDR1 and CDR2 (germline): SGDLS, YYNGEE. This CDR3 has 13 amino acids. V lost 4 bases, J lost 3 bases, and 8 bases lay in between. The CDR3 sequence is CASSPRDYNEQFF. The CDR3 DNA reads TGTGCCAGCAGCCCTCGGGACTACAATGAGCAGTTCTTC.

The chain uses TRBV5-4 and TRBJ1-2; TRBD1 matches at 8 bases. The CDR3 spans 14 residues. Germline CDR1 SGHNT, CDR2 YYREEE (reference sequence). V trimming: 3 bases; J trimming: 3 bases; junction bases outside the gene matches: 4. CDR3 loop: CASSWGGQDYGYTF. As DNA, the CDR3 is TGTGCCAGCAGCTGGGGGGGACAGGACTATGGCTACACCTTC.

This sequence joins TRBV4-2 and TRBJ1-1, with D tentatively TRBD1 (5 bases). Germline V lookup: CDR1 LGHNA, CDR2 YNFKEQ. Trimming removed 4 bases at V and 4 bases at J, with 16 bases between. The CDR3 is 15 amino acids. The DNA for the CDR3 is TGTGCCAGCAGCCCGGGTACGGGGGTCGTCACTGAAGCTTTCTTT. Its protein product is CASSPGTGVVTEAFF.

V is TRBV2 and J is TRBJ2-5; 11 bases match TRBD2. V was clipped by 4 bases and J by 1 base; unmatched bases: 5. The CDR3 loop spans 16 amino acids. CDR1 SNHLY and CDR2 FYNNEI come from the germline V gene. CDR3 in DNA: TGTGCCAGCAGTGCGGTCCTAGCGGGGGGCCAAGAGACCCAGTACTTC. Translating gives CASSAVLAGGQETQYF.

In the case of this clone: At one end, the junction sequence differs from germline, possibly due to a read error. J is TRBJ2-1 and V is TRBV6-4, with D unresolved. The V gene's germline CDR1 is MRHNA and CDR2 SNTAGT. This CDR3 has 13 amino acids. The CDR3 DNA is TGTGCCAGCAGTCCCACCCTACAGAGTCCCCTCCTCTTC. This sequence encodes CASSPTLQSPLLF.

The V call is TRBV6-5, the J call TRBJ2-2, with TRBD1 matching over 12 bases. V trimming: 2 bases; J trimming: 9 bases; junction bases outside the gene matches: 4. Germline V gene sequence: CDR1 MNHEY, CDR2 SVGAGI. CDR3 length: 15 residues. CDR3 nucleotide sequence: TGTGCCAGCAGTTACGGGACAGGGGGCGAGAGGGAGCTGTTTTTT. Residues: CASSYGTGGERELFF.

This clone was picked up one time. The genes are TRBV12-3 or TRBV12-4 and TRBJ1-2; 7 bases match TRBD1. The CDR3 consists of 13 residues. V was pared by 6 bases and J by 3 bases, with 4 bases of the junction left unmatched. The CDR3, as DNA: TGTGCCAGCAGCGAAGACAGGGACTATGGCTACACCTTC. As protein: CASSEDRDYGYTF.

A few counts support this clone. The chain carries TRBV11-2 and TRBJ2-2; D is perhaps TRBD1 (6 bases). In germline, CDR1 is SGHAT, CDR2 FQNNGV. The CDR3 runs 15 residues. V gave up 1 base and J gave up 2 bases, with 8 bases separating them. CDR3: CASSLVGHNTGELFF. As DNA, the CDR3 is TGTGCCAGCAGCTTAGTGGGACACAACACCGGGGAGCTGTTTTTT.

V and J are TRBV19 and TRBJ1-2; D may be TRBD1 (6 bases). The V gene's germline CDR1 is LNHDA and CDR2 SQIVND (reference sequence). Trimming pared 2 bases from V and 10 bases from J, leaving 23 bases between. The CDR3 is 16 amino acids. The chain's CDR3 is CASSISAVGGGSDYTF. Written as DNA, the CDR3 is TGTGCCAGTAGTATAAGCGCGGTCGGGGGGGGCAGCGACTACACCTTC. Together with reference TRBV19 and TRBJ1-2, the CDR3 gives the full variable domain: DGGITQSPKYLFRKEGQNVTLSCEQNLNHDAMYWYRQDPGQGLRLIYYSQIVNDFQKGDIAEGYSVSREKKESFPLTVTSAQKNPTAFYLCASSISAVGGGSDYTFGSGTRLTVV.

This clone has only a few counts. This chain joins TRBV5-1 and TRBJ1-5; weak D call: TRBD1 (6 bases). The ends were cut back, 1 base at V and 0 bases at J, with 8 bases in the middle. This CDR3 region has 15 residues. The germline V gene encodes CDR1 SGHRS and CDR2 YFSETQ. DNA of the CDR3: TGCGCCAGCAGCTTGTGGGGGCTTAGCAATCAGCCCCAGCATTTT. As protein: CASSLWGLSNQPQHF.

The chain couples TRBV19 to TRBJ1-1; the D is unclear. The ends were cut back, 7 bases at V and 0 bases at J, with 12 bases in the middle. Germline values: CDR1 LNHDA, CDR2 SQIVND (reference sequence). The CDR3 covers 14 residues. The CDR3 spells CASKNTAMNTEAFF. CDR3 nucleotides: TGTGCCAGTAAAAATACAGCTATGAACACTGAAGCTTTCTTT.

The chain carries TRBV7-2 and TRBJ2-2; no definite D call. This CDR3 region has 14 residues. The germline CDR1 and CDR2 sequences are SGHTA and FQGNSA. V was pared by 3 bases and J by 3 bases, with 8 bases between. The CDR3 nucleotides read TGTGCCAGCAGCTTCATGGAGCACACCGGGGAGCTGTTTTTT. Protein: CASSFMEHTGELFF.

The V and J genes are TRBV6-5 and TRBJ2-5; 9 bases map to TRBD1. This CDR3 contains 15 residues. The ends lost 4 bases at V and 4 bases at J; junction bases unmatched: 7. The germline V gene encodes CDR1 MNHEY and CDR2 SVGAGI. The CDR3 region has the DNA TGTGCCAGCAGTTGGGGACAGGGTGTGTCAGAGACCCAGTACTTC. Amino acid sequence: CASSWGQGVSETQYF.

The CDR3 protein is CASQGQGEQPQHF. DNA of the CDR3: TGTGCCAGCCAGGGACAGGGAGAGCAGCCCCAGCATTTT. This chain connects TRBV2 to TRBJ1-5; 9 bases fit TRBD1. The CDR3 consists of 13 residues. The V gene end was trimmed by 8 bases and the J gene end by 7 bases; junction bases not matched to a gene: 6. CDR1 is SNHLY, CDR2 FYNNEI, per germline.

J is TRBJ2-5 and V is TRBV7-2; 11 bases agree with TRBD1. Germline V gene sequence: CDR1 SGHTA, CDR2 FQGNSA. The length of the CDR3 is 16 residues. V lost 5 bases to trimming and J lost 4 bases; unmatched junction nucleotides: 9. The CDR3 is CASSPMDRGLGETQYF. The CDR3 bases are TGTGCCAGCAGCCCTATGGACAGGGGGCTAGGAGAGACCCAGTACTTC. Looking up the rest from reference TRBV7-2 and TRBJ2-5 gives the full variable domain: GAGVSQSPSNKVTEKGKDVELRCDPISGHTALYWYRQSLGQGLEFLIYFQGNSAPDKSGLPSDRFSAERTGGSVSTLTIQRTQQEDSAVYLCASSPMDRGLGETQYFGPGTRLLVL.

The chain couples TRBV5-4 to TRBJ1-1; 7 bases line up with TRBD1. Germline V gene sequence: CDR1 SGHNT, CDR2 YYREEE (reference sequence). The trim removed 1 base at V and 0 bases at J, leaving 6 bases unmatched. The CDR3 sequence is 16 residues long. The CDR3 region has the DNA TGTGCCAGCAGCTTGTGGACAGGCGGGTTGAACACTGAAGCTTTCTTT. Translating gives CASSLWTGGLNTEAFF.

This clone was found a few times. The CDR3 spells CASRPPGWKDTEAFF. For the CDR3, the DNA is TGTGCCAGCAGACCTCCGGGTTGGAAAGACACTGAAGCTTTCTTT. The gene calls are TRBV3-1 (or the pseudogene TRBV3-2) and TRBJ1-1; D gene unclear. The germline gives CDR1 LGHDT, CDR2 YNNKEL (reference sequence). CDR3 length: 15 amino acids. The germline V and J ends were trimmed by 6 bases and 3 bases, with 17 bases remaining between them.

This chain connects TRBV4-3 to TRBJ2-5; 10 bases fit TRBD1. The J segment lost 4 bases and the V segment lost 4 bases, leaving 6 bases of the junction unmatched. The CDR3 is made up of 15 amino acids. The germline V gene encodes CDR1 LGHNA and CDR2 YSLEER. The CDR3 coding sequence is TGCGCCAGCAGCCCTTGGGACAGGGGTTCAGAGACCCAGTACTTC. Amino acid sequence: CASSPWDRGSETQYF.

CDR3 sequence (DNA): TGTGCCAGCAGCTTTTCGGTCTCTGGGGCCAACGTCCTGACTTTC. Protein: CASSFSVSGANVLTF. The gene calls are TRBV7-2 and TRBJ2-6; D not resolved. The CDR3 totals 15 residues. Germline CDR1 is SGHTA and CDR2 is FQGNSA. Trimming took 3 bases from V and 0 from J, leaving 6 bases between them.

The chain couples TRBV9 to TRBJ1-3; D is unclear. V was trimmed by 0 bases and J by 0 bases, leaving 7 bases between them. The CDR3 has 15 residues. Germline V gene data show CDR1 as SGDLS and CDR2 as YYNGEE. The CDR3 DNA reads TGTGCCAGCAGCGTAGCAATCAGCTCTGGAAACACCATATATTTT. This gives the protein CASSVAISSGNTIYF.

This clone appeared a few times. The genes are TRBV7-9 and TRBJ1-2; D possibly corresponds to TRBD1 (5 bases). Germline values: CDR1 SEHNR, CDR2 FQNEAQ (reference sequence). The CDR3 is 14 amino acids. Deletions cut 1 base from V and 12 bases from J, with 18 bases between. The CDR3 bases are TGTGCCAGCAGCTTAGGTCTGGAGACAGCCAGAAACACCTTC. Translating gives CASSLGLETARNTF.

This chain uses TRBV7-2 with TRBJ1-1; D is ambiguous. CDR1 and CDR2 from the germline V gene are SGHTA and FQGNSA. V was pared by 4 bases and J by 4 bases, with 16 bases between. The CDR3 has 15 amino acids. CDR3 region: CASSSVRGVITEAFF. In DNA form, the CDR3 reads TGTGCCAGCAGCTCTGTACGGGGAGTAATCACTGAAGCTTTCTTT.

This sequence joins TRBV30 and TRBJ1-2; D not resolved. V lost 7 bases and J lost 7, with 16 bases in between. The CDR3 runs to 12 residues. In germline, CDR1 is GTSNPN, CDR2 SVGIG (reference sequence). The CDR3 bases are TGTGCCTCTGGCGGGAGGGCGTTTGGCTACACCTTC. Protein product: CASGGRAFGYTF.